This passage covers 21 T cell receptor beta chains from one sample sequenced in a study of blood T cell repertoires in COVID-19 (dated by TCRdb to about 2020). The method behind the library was the immunoSEQ multiplex PCR assay. The source is immuneACCESS, and TCRdb retained only in-frame sequences with V and J called. Part of the clones is not carried over; for the studies checked, unresolved V genes explain less than half of this, and the remainder is unexplained. The sample table lists about 170,000 clones, more than 70% of them with a count of one. The top ten constitute around 3.6% of the sample. Sequencing was performed on PBMCs or T cells enriched from blood (not recorded which). The receptors shown here come from a woman between 45 and 60 years old in a cohort exposed to, infected with or recovered from COVID-19 (not recorded which).

The gene calls are TRBV7-2 and TRBJ2-3, with D perhaps TRBD2 (7 bases). V was shortened by 3 bases and J by 2 bases, with 21 bases between the two germline ends. The CDR3 sequence is 18 residues long. The germline V gene encodes CDR1 SGHTA and CDR2 FQGNSA. In DNA form, the CDR3 reads TGTGCCAGCAGCTTCCCCCCTTTGACGGGGGGCCACACAGATACGCAGTATTTT. Encoded protein: CASSFPPLTGGHTDTQYF.

This rearrangement joins TRBV12-5 to TRBJ2-2; TRBD2 is a possible D gene (5 bases). The CDR3 consists of 16 residues. The ends were cut back, 1 base at V and 6 bases at J, with 15 bases in the middle. The germline V gene has CDR1 LGHNT and CDR2 FRNRAP. The CDR3 bases are TGTGCTAGTGGTTTGGGGGTTAGAGGGAAACCCGGGGAGCTGTTTTTT. Protein product: CASGLGVRGKPGELFF.

V and J are TRBV19 and TRBJ1-5, with unresolved D. The CDR3 covers 19 residues. Germline V gene sequence: CDR1 LNHDA, CDR2 SQIVND (reference sequence). Trimming shortened V by 0 bases and J by 0 bases, and 18 bases separated the two germline ends. CDR3 in amino acids: CASSIEGGPSLYSNQPQHF. DNA for the CDR3: TGTGCCAGTAGTATAGAGGGCGGGCCGAGCCTTTATAGCAATCAGCCCCAGCATTTT.

This clone was observed a few times. This CDR3 is CASSHRTSGSLYEQYF. The DNA for the CDR3 is TGTGCCAGCAGCCATCGGACTAGCGGGAGCTTGTACGAGCAGTACTTC. The rearrangement links TRBV28 to TRBJ2-7; 13 bases agree with TRBD2. Per germline, CDR1 MDHEN and CDR2 SYDVKM. V lost 6 bases and J lost 4; bases outside the gene matches: 9. This CDR3 is 16 amino acids long.

The chain has TRBV28 and TRBJ2-7; D unclear. Trimming cost V 5 bases and J 0 bases, with 5 bases left between them. Germline CDR1 MDHEN, CDR2 SYDVKM. The length of the CDR3 is 12 residues. The CDR3 bases are TGTGCCAGCAGTGAAGCCTCCTACGAGCAGTACTTC. As protein: CASSEASYEQYF. The variable domain in full, completed from reference TRBV28 and TRBJ2-7, reads DVKVTQSSRYLVKRTGEKVFLECVQDMDHENMFWYRQDPGLGLRLIYFSYDVKMKEKGDIPEGYSVSREKKERFSLILESASTNQTSMYLCASSEASYEQYFGPGTRLTVT.

The rearrangement uses TRBV27 and TRBJ1-5; weak D call: TRBD1 (6 bases). V was cut by 2 bases and J by 7 bases, with 15 bases left in between. The CDR3 has 15 amino acids. The germline gives CDR1 MNHEY, CDR2 SMNVEV (reference sequence). CDR3 sequence (DNA): TGTGCCAGCAGTTTAGGGGGCGGGGGAGGACAGCCCCAGCATTTT. Its translation is CASSLGGGGGQPQHF.

The gene calls are TRBV24-1 and TRBJ2-3; 7 positions agree with TRBD2. The CDR3 has 16 residues. Germline loops: CDR1 KGHDR, CDR2 SFDVKD. V was clipped by 3 bases and J by 3 bases; unmatched bases: 8. CDR3 amino acids: CATSDRGAGSTDTQYF. The CDR3 DNA reads as TGTGCCACCAGTGATCGAGGAGCGGGGAGTACAGATACGCAGTATTTT.

The rearrangement joins TRBV10-3 to TRBJ1-2, with 9 positions matching TRBD1. J was trimmed by 2 bases and V by 6 bases; bases with no gene match: 4. Germline CDR1 is ENHRY and CDR2 is SYGVKD. The CDR3 spans 14 residues. The chain's CDR3 is CAISAGQGNYGYTF. The CDR3 nucleotides read TGTGCCATCAGCGCGGGACAGGGCAACTATGGCTACACCTTC.

The chain is built from TRBV19 and TRBJ1-5, with 11 nucleotides matching TRBD1. CDR1 and CDR2 from the germline V gene are LNHDA and SQIVND (reference sequence). This CDR3 contains 19 residues. V shed 3 bases, J shed 0 bases, and the junction held 10 bases outside the gene matches. The DNA of the CDR3 is TGTGCCAGTAGTATGGCCGGGACAGGGGGATCTTTTAGCAATCAGCCCCAGCATTTT. Amino acids: CASSMAGTGGSFSNQPQHF. Based on the CDR3 plus reference TRBV19 and TRBJ1-5, the full variable domain is DGGITQSPKYLFRKEGQNVTLSCEQNLNHDAMYWYRQDPGQGLRLIYYSQIVNDFQKGDIAEGYSVSREKKESFPLTVTSAQKNPTAFYLCASSMAGTGGSFSNQPQHFGDGTRLSIL.

The chain is built from TRBV28 and TRBJ2-7, with no clear D. The CDR3 length is 14 residues. V dropped 4 bases and J dropped 1 base, with 11 bases sitting between them. Per the germline V gene, CDR1 is MDHEN and CDR2 is SYDVKM. CDR3 DNA sequence: TGTGCCAGCAGTTCCCCGGCGGTGTCCTACGAGCAGTACTTC. The encoded protein is CASSSPAVSYEQYF.

The V and J genes are TRBV6-4 and TRBJ1-6, with D unresolved. Germline-derived CDR1 and CDR2 are MRHNA and SNTAGT. The CDR3 is made up of 13 amino acids. Trimming left V 6 bases short and J 0 bases short, with 3 bases between. For the CDR3, the DNA is TGTGCCAGCAGCGTCTCCTATAATTCACCCCTCCACTTT. This translates into CASSVSYNSPLHF.

The chain carries TRBV5-1 and TRBJ1-1; 7 nucleotides align to TRBD1. V trimming: 0 bases; J trimming: 0 bases; junction bases outside the gene matches: 5. The CDR3 consists of 16 residues. Germline loops: CDR1 SGHRS, CDR2 YFSETQ. The CDR3 DNA is TGCGCCAGCAGCTTGGGCCAGGGGGTGCTGAACACTGAAGCTTTCTTT. This codes for CASSLGQGVLNTEAFF.

The chain employs TRBV27 and TRBJ2-3, with D possibly being TRBD1 (7 bases). V lost 7 bases and J 2 bases, leaving 22 bases between the germline ends. Germline V CDR1 and CDR2: MNHEY, SMNVEV (reference sequence). This CDR3 region has 17 residues. The CDR3 DNA is TGTGCCAGCACTCCCCGCGACAGGGAGGCGAACACAGATACGCAGTATTTT. Encoded protein: CASTPRDREANTDTQYF.

This clone was observed once. This sequence joins TRBV3-1 (or the pseudogene TRBV3-2) and TRBJ1-1; no clear D gene. V lost 3 bases, J lost 0 bases, and 8 bases lay in between. Germline V gives CDR1 LGHDT, CDR2 YNNKEL (reference sequence). This CDR3 contains 14 residues. This CDR3 is CASSQPGMNTEAFF. DNA for the CDR3: TGTGCCAGCAGCCAGCCGGGGATGAACACTGAAGCTTTCTTT.

The V gene is TRBV7-9, the J gene TRBJ1-1; the D is unclear. Trimming removed 1 base from V and 6 bases from J, with 9 bases in between. The CDR3 totals 13 residues. The V gene's germline CDR1 is SEHNR and CDR2 FQNEAQ (reference sequence). The CDR3 DNA reads as TGTGCCAGCAGCTTAGATGGTAGCGCTGAAGCTTTCTTT. It yields the protein CASSLDGSAEAFF.

The V call is TRBV5-1, the J call TRBJ2-2; D unclear. CDR3 size: 15 residues. V was pared by 0 bases and J by 3 bases, with 9 bases between. CDR1 and CDR2 from the germline V gene are SGHRS and YFSETQ. CDR3 loop: CASSLVEADTGELFF. The CDR3 coding sequence is TGCGCCAGCAGCTTGGTAGAGGCCGACACCGGGGAGCTGTTTTTT.

The rearrangement uses TRBV7-9 and TRBJ2-1; 7 bases agree with TRBD1. V trimming: 5 bases; J trimming: 8 bases; junction bases outside the gene matches: 12. In germline, CDR1 is SEHNR, CDR2 FQNEAQ (reference sequence). This CDR3 region has 15 residues. The CDR3 loop is CASSNKGTAKDEQFF. The DNA for the CDR3 is TGTGCCAGCAGCAACAAGGGGACAGCCAAGGATGAGCAGTTCTTC.

This rearrangement joins TRBV2 to TRBJ2-1; the D gene is possibly TRBD2 (6 bases). The CDR3 sequence is 14 residues long. Trimming removed 8 bases at V and 7 bases at J, with 18 bases between. The V gene's germline CDR1 is SNHLY and CDR2 FYNNEI. The CDR3: CASLSTSGGNEQFF. Here the CDR3 DNA reads TGTGCCAGCCTCTCGACATCAGGAGGGAATGAGCAGTTCTTC.

V is TRBV18 and J is TRBJ1-1, with a tentative D call TRBD1 (6 bases). Trimming left V 2 bases short and J 3 bases short, with 16 bases between. The germline CDR1 and CDR2 sequences are KGHSH and LQKENI. The CDR3 covers 16 residues. The CDR3 coding sequence is TGTGCCAGCTCACCAAACGAGAACAGGGCCGACACTGAAGCTTTCTTT. Translating it yields CASSPNENRADTEAFF.

The sample holds one count of this clone. The chain couples TRBV5-1 to TRBJ2-7, with 12 bases identical to TRBD1. CDR1 is SGHRS and CDR2 is YFSETQ in the germline V gene. The ends lost 3 bases at V and 4 bases at J; junction bases unmatched: 8. The CDR3 runs to 16 residues. This chain's CDR3 is CASSWGQGATVYEQYF. The DNA of the CDR3 is TGCGCCAGCAGCTGGGGACAGGGGGCCACGGTATACGAGCAGTACTTC.

This clone was observed a single time. The chain links TRBV19 to TRBJ1-2; possibly TRBD1 for D (6 bases). CDR1 LNHDA and CDR2 SQIVND come from the germline V gene (reference sequence). The CDR3 covers 14 residues. Between the trimmed V and J ends, which lost 6 bases and 0 bases, there was a span of 11 bases. CDR3 bases: TGTGCCAGTAGCAGAACAGGGACTAACTATGGCTACACCTTC. Protein product: CASSRTGTNYGYTF.